Below, 5 T cell receptor beta chains from the same sample are listed, as sequenced in a study of T cells in women clearing cervical HPV infection. Repertoires were generated with immunoSEQ multiplex PCR, while TCRdb's copy carries only in-frame clones and drops some. The sample's table shows some 41,000 clones. Sequenced sample: blood buffy coat. The receptors derive from a woman aged 18 to 75 with a cervical HPV16 infection that either progressed to CIN3+ or cleared (not recorded which).

As to this clone: The sequence runs out 3 residues before the end of the CDR3; the remainder is reconstructed from the germline J gene. The rearrangement links TRBV4-1 to TRBJ2-7; TRBD1 is a possible D gene (6 bases). The germline CDR1 and CDR2 sequences are MGHRA and YSYEKL. V shed 1 base and J shed 2 bases, with 12 bases lying between them. CDR3 length: 15 amino acids. The CDR3 bases that were read are TGCGCCAGCAGCCAAGTCATAGGGACAACCTACGAG. Translated: CASSQVIGTTYE. The CDR3, in full, reads CASSQVIGTTYEQYF.

To note about this clone: The CDR3 end is not reached by the read, which stops 3 residues before it; the germline J gene fills it in. The same CDR3 arises from other DNA sequences in this sample as well. The chain carries TRBV20-1 and TRBJ2-3; maybe TRBD2 (6 bases). This CDR3 spans 14 amino acids. Germline-derived CDR1 and CDR2 are DFQATT and SNEGSKA (reference sequence). Trimming left V 3 bases short and J 6 bases short, with 16 bases between. The CDR3 sequence is CSASRGAGGDTQYF. The DNA read from the CDR3 is TGCAGTGCTAGTAGAGGAGCTGGAGGGGATACG.

Comment on this clone: The sequenced fragment ends 3 residues before the CDR3 boundary, so the rest is inferred from the germline J gene. V is TRBV20-1 and J is TRBJ2-1; 10 bases are a match to TRBD1. V dropped 5 bases and J dropped 9; count of bases not matched to a gene: 10. The CDR3 has 14 residues. CDR1 and CDR2 (germline): DFQATT, SNEGSKA (reference sequence). The CDR3 protein is CSAHGQGGSSEQFF. CDR3 bases read: TGCAGTGCTCATGGACAGGGGGGGAGTAGTGAG.

Note on this clone: The read comes to an end 3 residues before the CDR3 does, leaving the germline J gene to fill in the end. The V call is TRBV20-1, the J call TRBJ2-3; TRBD2 matches at 8 bases. The germline gives CDR1 DFQATT, CDR2 SNEGSKA (reference sequence). This CDR3 is built from 19 residues. V lost 0 bases, J lost 0 bases, and 14 bases stayed unmatched. The sequenced part of the CDR3 DNA is TGCAGTGCTAGAGACCCTTACGGGGGGGAAGGGTATAGCACAGATACG. Translating it yields CSARDPYGGEGYSTDT. The full-length CDR3 reads as CSARDPYGGEGYSTDTQYF.

As for this clone: The read halts 3 residues ahead of the CDR3 end, with the missing end drawn from the germline J gene. The genes are TRBV7-9 and TRBJ1-2; TRBD1 might be the D (5 bases). The V gene's germline CDR1 is SEHNR and CDR2 FQNEAQ (reference sequence). The CDR3 covers 14 residues. The CDR3 protein is CASSLEAGKGGYTF. CDR3 DNA (partial): TGTGCCAGCAGCTTAGAAGCGGGGAAGGGGGGC.